The 21 T cell receptor beta chains below all came from one sample that was sequenced in a study of T cells after yellow fever vaccination. TCRdb re-derived calls from the 5' RACE reads in MiXCR, one entry per CDR3 protein. Among fewer than 650,000 distinct CDR3 sequences, 21% were seen once, and the ten largest hold roughly 16%. Specimen: PBMCs, collected more than 20 days after the first yellow fever vaccination. These receptors originate from a man in his late teens or twenties who received the YFV17D yellow fever vaccine.

This chain links TRBV6-1 with TRBJ1-4; no firm D call. Germline V CDR1 and CDR2: MNHNS, SASEGT. This CDR3 has 17 residues. Trimming removed 5 bases at V and 0 bases at J, with 16 bases between. As DNA, the CDR3 is TGTGCCAGCAGTAAAAAGCCCCACGTGGCAACTAATGAAAAACTGTTTTTT. It codes for CASSKKPHVATNEKLFF.

V is TRBV5-6 and J is TRBJ2-5; possibly TRBD1 for D (5 bases). V was clipped by 1 base and J by 5 bases, with 15 bases between them. CDR1 is SGHDT, CDR2 YYEEEE, per germline. The CDR3 extends over 15 amino acids. CDR3 DNA: TGTGCCAGCAGCTTGAGGTGGCTACCAGGGGAGACCCAGTACTTC. Protein: CASSLRWLPGETQYF.

The J gene is TRBJ2-7, the V gene TRBV4-2; 7 bases agree with TRBD1. The V and J ends lost 3 bases and 2 bases, in that order; junction bases with no gene match: 10. The CDR3 is 16 residues long. Germline lookup yields CDR1 LGHNA and CDR2 YNFKEQ. The CDR3 reads CASSQDLDRRAYEQYF. The CDR3 DNA sequence: TGTGCCAGCAGCCAGGACTTGGACAGGAGAGCCTACGAGCAGTACTTC.

This sequence joins TRBV11-2 and TRBJ2-1; D not certain. The CDR3 spans 13 residues. Germline V lookup: CDR1 SGHAT, CDR2 FQNNGV. V was shortened by 5 bases and J by 5 bases, with 10 bases between the two germline ends. This CDR3 is CASSHTWDNEQFF. The DNA for the CDR3 is TGTGCCAGCAGCCATACTTGGGACAATGAGCAGTTCTTC.

This clonotype was counted only a few times. The V call is TRBV6-1, the J call TRBJ2-3, with 10 bases lining up with TRBD2. CDR3 size: 18 residues. The V and J ends lost 5 bases and 0 bases, in that order; junction bases with no gene match: 11. The germline V gene has CDR1 MNHNS and CDR2 SASEGT. The CDR3 nucleotides are TGTGCCAGCAGTCTTGCTAGCGGGGGTGGCTCTAGCACAGATACGCAGTATTTT. Translation: CASSLASGGGSSTDTQYF.

The CDR3 loop reads CASSLDMGDTQYF. In nucleotides, the CDR3 is TGCGCCAGCAGCTTGGACATGGGGGATACGCAGTATTTT. The chain has TRBV5-1 and TRBJ2-3; D not resolved. Trimming pared 0 bases from V and 6 bases from J, leaving 8 bases between. This CDR3 spans 13 amino acids. CDR1 SGHRS and CDR2 YFSETQ come from the germline V gene.

The genes are TRBV6-1 and TRBJ2-7; weak D call: TRBD1 (6 bases). The length of the CDR3 is 12 residues. CDR1 is MNHNS and CDR2 is SASEGT in the germline V gene. V shed 4 bases and J shed 5 bases, with 9 bases lying between them. The CDR3 region has the DNA TGTGCCAGCAGTGTACAGGGAAACGAGCAGTACGTC. Its protein product is CASSVQGNEQYV.

The chain combines TRBV20-1 with TRBJ2-5; perhaps TRBD1 as D (6 bases). Trimming stripped 5 bases from V and 2 bases from J, with 9 bases between. The germline V gene encodes CDR1 DFQATT and CDR2 SNEGSKA (reference sequence). The length of the CDR3 is 12 residues. The DNA of the CDR3 is TGCAGTGCTGGGACACGTCAAGAGACCCAGTACTTC. Its protein product is CSAGTRQETQYF.

The V and J genes are TRBV10-1 and TRBJ2-7; D may match TRBD1 or TRBD2 (6 bases each). The CDR3 runs 14 residues. V lost 4 bases and J lost 2, with 12 bases in between. CDR1 WNHNN and CDR2 SYGVQD come from the germline V gene (reference sequence). As DNA, the CDR3 is TGCGCCAGCAGTGCGAGTGGGGGGCCCTACGAGCAGTACTTC. Its protein is CASSASGGPYEQYF.

The gene calls are TRBV7-2 and TRBJ1-4, with D maybe TRBD1 (5 bases). Trimming took off 5 bases at V and 0 bases at J, with 7 bases between the two ends. CDR3 length: 14 residues. Germline CDR1 reads SGHTA; CDR2 reads FQGNSA. CDR3 sequence (DNA): TGTGCCAGCAGCAAGACAGCAACTAATGAAAAACTGTTTTTT. Translation: CASSKTATNEKLFF.

This clonotype was detected only a few times. J is TRBJ2-5 and V is TRBV11-2; the D gene is possibly TRBD2 (7 bases). Germline CDR1 is SGHAT and CDR2 is FQNNGV. Trimming left V 7 bases short and J 4 bases short, with 19 bases between. The CDR3 loop spans 15 amino acids. CDR3: CASKEGGGAGETQYF. Written as DNA, the CDR3 is TGTGCCAGCAAAGAAGGGGGGGGCGCCGGAGAGACCCAGTACTTC.

This chain joins TRBV4-2 and TRBJ2-1; 12 nucleotides line up with TRBD2. CDR1 LGHNA and CDR2 YNFKEQ come from the germline V gene. After removal of 4 bases from V and 7 bases from J, the junction contained 8 bases not matched to a gene. The CDR3 spans 16 residues. The DNA for the CDR3 is TGTGCCAGCAGCCCGGCGACTAGCGGGGGTTGGAATGAGCAGTTCTTC. It codes for CASSPATSGGWNEQFF.

The table lists this clonotype with a few counts. The chain is built from TRBV9 and TRBJ1-2; a weak D match, TRBD1 (5 bases). Germline V gene data show CDR1 as SGDLS and CDR2 as YYNGEE. Trimming stripped 2 bases from V and 2 bases from J, with 16 bases between. This CDR3 comprises 16 residues. In DNA form, the CDR3 reads TGTGCCAGCAGCGTCCGAGGTGACAGAGAAAACTATGGCTACACCTTC. This sequence encodes CASSVRGDRENYGYTF. The full variable domain, rest sourced from reference TRBV9 and TRBJ1-2, is DSGVTQTPKHLITATGQRVTLRCSPRSGDLSVYWYQQSLDQGLQFLIQYYNGEERAKGNILERFSAQQFPDLHSELNLSSLELGDSALYFCASSVRGDRENYGYTFGSGTRLTVV.

The sample holds many counts of this clonotype. The V gene is TRBV9, the J gene TRBJ2-1, with 8 bases matching TRBD2. V trimming: 2 bases; J trimming: 2 bases; junction bases outside the gene matches: 3. Germline CDR1 and CDR2: SGDLS and YYNGEE. This CDR3 has 15 amino acids. As DNA, the CDR3 is TGTGCCAGCAGCGTCGGGGGGGCCGCCTACAATGAGCAGTTCTTC. Translation gives CASSVGGAAYNEQFF. The full variable domain, rest sourced from reference TRBV9 and TRBJ2-1, is DSGVTQTPKHLITATGQRVTLRCSPRSGDLSVYWYQQSLDQGLQFLIQYYNGEERAKGNILERFSAQQFPDLHSELNLSSLELGDSALYFCASSVGGAAYNEQFFGPGTRLTVL.

The chain links TRBV4-1 to TRBJ2-1, with a possible D match to TRBD1 (6 bases). The CDR3 length is 17 residues. The germline gives CDR1 MGHRA, CDR2 YSYEKL. V dropped 1 base and J dropped 10 bases, with 23 bases sitting between them. CDR3 amino acids: CASSQVSAMRVQGEQFF. The CDR3 nucleotides are TGCGCCAGCAGCCAAGTGTCTGCGATGAGGGTACAGGGAGAGCAGTTCTTC.

This clonotype has just a few counts. The chain has TRBV6-1 and TRBJ1-1; D is unclear. CDR3 length: 17 amino acids. V dropped 1 base and J dropped 1 base, with 16 bases sitting between them. Germline values: CDR1 MNHNS, CDR2 SASEGT. CDR3 sequence reads: CASSEGRPTLGNTEAFF. The CDR3 DNA follows: TGTGCCAGCAGTGAAGGCAGACCGACTTTGGGGAACACTGAAGCTTTCTTT.

The chain uses TRBV5-1 and TRBJ2-1, with TRBD1 as a possible D gene (5 bases). Germline V lookup: CDR1 SGHRS, CDR2 YFSETQ. The CDR3 length is 17 residues. V lost 4 bases and J 4 bases, leaving 21 bases between the germline ends. DNA for the CDR3: TGCGCCAGCAGCCAGGAGCTCATCAGGGAATCGTACAATGAGCAGTTCTTC. This codes for CASSQELIRESYNEQFF.

The chain recombines TRBV21-1 with TRBJ2-5; the DNA was not used to check the table's D call, TRBD1. TRBV21-1 is deemed a pseudogene. This CDR3 contains 14 residues. In nucleotides, the CDR3 is TGTGCCAGCAGCAAGGGGCGCCAGGTGGAGACCCAGTACTTC. This gives the protein CASSKGRQVETQYF.

V is TRBV6-2 or TRBV6-3 and J is TRBJ2-7, with 7 bases aligning to TRBD2. This CDR3 has 14 amino acids. The V segment lost 6 bases and the J segment 2 bases; nucleotides outside the gene matches: 7. CDR1 and CDR2 from the germline V gene are MNHEY and SVGEGT. The CDR3 loop reads CASRSWEGTYEQYV. The CDR3 DNA reads as TGTGCCAGCAGATCATGGGAGGGAACCTACGAGCAGTACGTC.

The rearrangement uses TRBV30 and TRBJ2-2; D gene uncertain. The CDR3 runs 14 residues. Germline CDR1 and CDR2: GTSNPN and SVGIG (reference sequence). The V end was cut by 3 bases, the J end by 0 bases, with 8 bases between. CDR3 sequence reads: CAWSRASNTGELFF. The CDR3 DNA is TGTGCCTGGAGCCGAGCATCGAACACCGGGGAGCTGTTTTTT.

The chain is built from TRBV27 and TRBJ1-5; TRBD1 is a possible D gene (5 bases). CDR3 length equals 15 residues. Germline assignment: CDR1 MNHEY and CDR2 SMNVEV (reference sequence). The ends were cut back, 5 bases at V and 2 bases at J, with 13 bases in the middle. The CDR3 DNA follows: TGTGCCAGCAGTCCTCAGGGTTTGGGCAATCAGCCCCAGCATTTT. It specifies CASSPQGLGNQPQHF.